The 8 T cell receptor beta chains presented below share a single source sample, sequenced in a study of blood T cell repertoires in COVID-19. This table comes from immunoSEQ multiplex PCR, and its TCRdb copy is limited to in-frame clones, with some not included. The table shows roughly 200,000 clones, with over 70% occurring only once. The sample was peripheral blood. These receptors came from a woman aged 40 to 50 with COVID-19, enrolled during active disease.

The chain couples TRBV24-1 to TRBJ2-5, with 10 bases lining up with TRBD2. V was clipped by 4 bases and J by 2 bases; unmatched bases: 6. Per the germline V gene, CDR1 is KGHDR and CDR2 is SFDVKD. CDR3 length: 16 amino acids. The CDR3: CATSDALAGKQETQYF. The CDR3 DNA reads TGTGCCACCAGTGACGCACTAGCGGGAAAACAAGAGACCCAGTACTTC.

This clone was counted between two and nine times. V is TRBV2 and J is TRBJ1-5, with D unclear. This CDR3 contains 12 residues. V lost 7 bases to trimming and J lost 5 bases, with 9 bases between them. CDR1 is SNHLY and CDR2 is FYNNEI in the germline V gene. The DNA of the CDR3 is TGTGCCAGCAACAGTCCGTATCAGCCCCAGCATTTT. It codes for CASNSPYQPQHF. Full variable domain (rest looked up from reference TRBV2 and TRBJ1-5): EPEVTQTPSHQVTQMGQEVILRCVPISNHLYFYWYRQILGQKVEFLVSFYNNEISEKSEIFDDQFSVERPDGSNFTLKIRSTKLEDSAMYFCASNSPYQPQHFGDGTRLSIL.

This chain joins TRBV3-1 (or the pseudogene TRBV3-2) and TRBJ1-6; D remains ambiguous. Looked up from germline, CDR1 is LGHDT and CDR2 is YNNKEL (reference sequence). Trimming removed 1 base from V and 7 bases from J, with 5 bases in between. This CDR3 spans 13 amino acids. CDR3 in amino acids: CASSQVQNSPLHF. CDR3 DNA: TGTGCCAGCAGCCAAGTACAGAATTCACCCCTCCACTTT.

The V call is TRBV7-9, the J call TRBJ1-5, with 7 bases fitting TRBD1. The CDR3 is 16 amino acids. Germline trimming cut 0 bases from V and 4 bases from J; bases unmatched to any gene: 6. Per germline, CDR1 SEHNR and CDR2 FQNEAQ (reference sequence). The CDR3 coding sequence is TGTGCCAGCAGCTTAGCGGGGGACAGTAGGAATCAGCCCCAGCATTTT. Protein product: CASSLAGDSRNQPQHF.

The V call is TRBV11-2, the J call TRBJ1-1, with D possibly TRBD1 on 5 matching bases. The germline V gene has CDR1 SGHAT and CDR2 FQNNGV. This CDR3 spans 16 amino acids. The ends were cut back, 0 bases at V and 5 bases at J, with 16 bases in the middle. The CDR3 protein is CASSLEGSARGTEAFF. CDR3 DNA sequence: TGTGCCAGCAGCTTAGAGGGTTCCGCACGGGGGACTGAAGCTTTCTTT.

The chain carries TRBV5-1 and TRBJ1-2; 9 bases are shared with TRBD1. Germline V gives CDR1 SGHRS, CDR2 YFSETQ. V shed 3 bases, J shed 8 bases, and the junction held 14 bases outside the gene matches. This CDR3 is 16 amino acids long. The CDR3 sequence is CASSSKPSDRGYGYTF. As DNA, the CDR3 is TGCGCCAGCAGCTCCAAACCCTCAGACAGGGGGTACGGCTACACCTTC.

The V and J genes are TRBV23-1 and TRBJ1-3; TRBD1 is a possible D gene (5 bases). TRBV23-1 is given ORF status, its function remaining uncertain. V was pared by 6 bases and J by 0 bases, with 9 bases between. This CDR3 contains 14 residues. CDR3 sequence (DNA): TGCGCCAGCAGCCGACAGTACTCTGGAAACACCATATATTTT. This encodes CASSRQYSGNTIYF.

V usage is TRBV5-4 and J usage is TRBJ1-1; the match to TRBD1 covers 7 bases. From germline, CDR1 is SGHNT and CDR2 YYREEE (reference sequence). V lost 4 bases and J lost 5; bases outside the gene matches: 17. The CDR3 is made up of 17 amino acids. DNA of the CDR3: TGTGCCAGCAGCGGAGGGCAGGAGGGGGCGAGGGGTACTGAAGCTTTCTTT. It encodes CASSGGQEGARGTEAFF.